This paragraph covers one T cell receptor beta chain sequence. From germline, CDR1 is LGHNA and CDR2 YSLEER. V was pared by 2 bases and J by 6 bases, with 13 bases between. The CDR3 consists of 15 residues. Cohort allocation depended upon clinical history that participants reported. The data were obtained in a study of blood T cell repertoires in COVID-19. Per the study methods: For nucleated cells, counts were estimated from reference gene primer amplification. Generated by immunoSEQ multiplex PCR, the TCRdb table keeps only in-frame clones and is missing some. That table is the source of V, J and clone size, and D and trimming were worked out from the DNA. The sample includes hundreds of thousands of clones, more than 75% seen only once; the top ten take roughly 2%.

The chain joins TRBV4-3 to TRBJ2-2; D possibly corresponds to TRBD2 (6 bases). The TCR was taken from a woman aged 55-75 years in a cohort exposed to, infected with or recovered from COVID-19 (not recorded which). The sample comprised PBMCs or T cells enriched from blood (not recorded which). The CDR3 loop reads CASSQSRLVPGELFF. In DNA, the CDR3 is TGCGCCAGCAGCCAATCCCGACTAGTTCCCGGGGAGCTGTTTTTT.